This T cell receptor beta chain came from a study of blood T cell repertoires in COVID-19. The wider study: Whether acute or convalescent, the COVID-19 samples came from the United States, Italy and Spain. Sources were T cells, B-cell-depleted T cells, or PBMCs; the material itself was cDNA or gDNA.

Only one count was recorded for this clone. This CDR3 region has 13 residues. Trimming left V 1 base short and J 6 bases short, with 9 bases between. Germline assignment: CDR1 PRHDT and CDR2 FYEKMQ (reference sequence). Participants' reported clinical history set cohort assignment. Per the original methods: By means of reference gene primer amplification, nucleated cell counts were estimated. The method was immunoSEQ multiplex PCR; TCRdb's version includes in-frame clones alone and lacks a portion of them. The V and J calls and clone size are taken from that table; D and trimming were inferred from the DNA. This table has about 270,000 clones, roughly 91% appearing once.

The chain couples TRBV13 to TRBJ1-1; TRBD1 is a possible D gene (6 bases). The source of this sequence is a middle-aged woman with acute COVID-19. Sequencing was done on a sample of PBMCs or T cells enriched from blood (not recorded which). The CDR3 protein is CASSLAGGPEAFF. The CDR3, as DNA: TGTGCCAGCAGCTTAGCCGGGGGGCCTGAAGCTTTCTTT. Using reference TRBV13 and TRBJ1-1 for the parts outside the CDR3, the full variable domain is AAGVIQSPRHLIKEKRETATLKCYPIPRHDTVYWYQQGPGQDPQFLISFYEKMQSDKGSIPDRFSAQQFSDYHSELNMSSLELGDSALYFCASSLAGGPEAFFGQGTRLTVV.